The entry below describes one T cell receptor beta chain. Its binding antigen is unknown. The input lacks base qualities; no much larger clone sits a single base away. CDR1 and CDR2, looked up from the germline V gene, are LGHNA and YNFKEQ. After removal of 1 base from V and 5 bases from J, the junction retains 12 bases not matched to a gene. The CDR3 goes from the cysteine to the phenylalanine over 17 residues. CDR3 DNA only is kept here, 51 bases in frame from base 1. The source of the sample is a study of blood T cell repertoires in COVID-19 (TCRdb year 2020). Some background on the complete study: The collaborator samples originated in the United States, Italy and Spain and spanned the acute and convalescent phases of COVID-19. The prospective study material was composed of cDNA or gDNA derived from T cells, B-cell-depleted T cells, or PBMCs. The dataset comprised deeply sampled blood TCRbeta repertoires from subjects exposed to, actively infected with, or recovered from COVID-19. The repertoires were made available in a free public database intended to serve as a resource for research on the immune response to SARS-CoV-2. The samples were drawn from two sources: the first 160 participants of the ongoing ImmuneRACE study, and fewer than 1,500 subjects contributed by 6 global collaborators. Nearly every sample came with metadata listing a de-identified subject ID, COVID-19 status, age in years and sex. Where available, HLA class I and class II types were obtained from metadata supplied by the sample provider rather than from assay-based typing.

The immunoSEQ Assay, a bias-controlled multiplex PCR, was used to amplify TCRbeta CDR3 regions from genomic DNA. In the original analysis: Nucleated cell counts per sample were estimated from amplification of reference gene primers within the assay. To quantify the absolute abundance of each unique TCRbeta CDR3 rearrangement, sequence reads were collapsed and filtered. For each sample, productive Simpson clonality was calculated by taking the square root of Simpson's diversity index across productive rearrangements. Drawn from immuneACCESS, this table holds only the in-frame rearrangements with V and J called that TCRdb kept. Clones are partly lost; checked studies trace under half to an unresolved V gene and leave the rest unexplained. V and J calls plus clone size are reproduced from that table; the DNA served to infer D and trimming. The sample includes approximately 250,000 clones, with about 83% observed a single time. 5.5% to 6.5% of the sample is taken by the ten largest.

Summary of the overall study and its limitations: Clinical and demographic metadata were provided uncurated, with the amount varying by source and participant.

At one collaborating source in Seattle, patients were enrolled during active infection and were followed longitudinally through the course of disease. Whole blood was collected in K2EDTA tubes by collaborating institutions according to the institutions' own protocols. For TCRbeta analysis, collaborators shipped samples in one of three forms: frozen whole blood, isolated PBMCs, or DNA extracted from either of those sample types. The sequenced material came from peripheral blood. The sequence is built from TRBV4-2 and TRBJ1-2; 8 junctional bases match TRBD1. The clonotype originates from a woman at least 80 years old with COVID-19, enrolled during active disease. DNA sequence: TGTGCCAGCAGCCAAGCCCTTGGACAGGGAAATATTTATGGCTACACCTTC. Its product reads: CASSQALGQGNIYGYTF.